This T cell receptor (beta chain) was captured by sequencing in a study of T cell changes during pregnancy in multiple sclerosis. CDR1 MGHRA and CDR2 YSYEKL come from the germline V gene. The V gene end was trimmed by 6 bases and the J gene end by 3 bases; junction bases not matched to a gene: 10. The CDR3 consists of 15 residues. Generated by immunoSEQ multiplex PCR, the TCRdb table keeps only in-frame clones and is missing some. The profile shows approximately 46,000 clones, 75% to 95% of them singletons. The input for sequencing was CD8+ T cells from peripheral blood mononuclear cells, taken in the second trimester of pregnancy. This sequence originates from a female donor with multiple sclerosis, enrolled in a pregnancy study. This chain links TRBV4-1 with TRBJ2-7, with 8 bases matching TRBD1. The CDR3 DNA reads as TGCGCCAGCAGTCCATCCGGGACAGGCTTCTACGAGCAGTACTTC. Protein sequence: CASSPSGTGFYEQYF.